These 5 T cell receptor beta chains were all obtained from the same sample, sequenced in a study of prognosis after radiotherapy for stage I lung cancer. Two rounds of multiplex PCR amplified TCR beta CDR3 from genomic DNA. The use of primers specific to each TRBV and TRBJ gene characterized first-round PCR. TCRdb independently ran MiXCR on the multiplex PCR reads; one entry per CDR3 protein. The profile shows around 60,000 distinct CDR3 sequences, about 25% of them singletons. This material consisted of PBMCs, taken before or after stereotactic body radiation therapy (not recorded which). These receptors were obtained from a donor aged 50 or older with non-small cell lung cancer.

A note on this clonotype: A single base is all that separates this from a far larger clone, so a read error is likely. A read error is likely, as this CDR3 ends without the conserved phenylalanine or tryptophan. The genes are TRBV6-5 and TRBJ2-7; 7 bases align to TRBD1. Trimming at V came to 0 bases and at J to 1 base, leaving 3 bases not matched to a gene. Germline V gives CDR1 MNHEY, CDR2 SVGAGI. The CDR3 is 15 amino acids. CDR3 loop: CASSYSKGASYEQYL. The DNA for the CDR3 is TGTGCCAGCAGTTACTCGAAGGGGGCTTCCTACGAGCAGTACTTA.

Worth noting for this clonotype: One junction end does not reproduce the germline sequence, and a read error may be involved. The gene calls are TRBV20-1 and TRBJ1-4, with TRBD1 matching over 7 bases. CDR1 is DFQATT, CDR2 SNEGSKA, per germline (reference sequence). The CDR3 is 13 residues long. CDR3 region: CSARGQGNEELFF. CDR3 sequence (DNA): TGCAGTGCTAGAGGACAGGGAAATGAAGAACTGTTTTTT.

This clonotype came up many times. The V and J genes are TRBV12-3 or TRBV12-4 and TRBJ2-3; the match to TRBD2 covers 7 bases. V lost 0 bases to trimming and J lost 5 bases; unmatched junction nucleotides: 8. This CDR3 is built from 16 residues. The CDR3 nucleotides read TGTGCCAGCAGTTTAGCGCAGGGAGCGGGGTTAGATACGCAGTATTTT. Translated, it gives CASSLAQGAGLDTQYF.

The sample holds many counts of this clonotype. This chain's CDR3 is CASSGAGTGHSPLHF. CDR3 sequence (DNA): TGTGCCAGCAGCGGCGCCGGGACAGGCCATTCACCCCTCCACTTT. The chain combines TRBV7-2 with TRBJ1-6; 8 bases are shared with TRBD1. V was pared by 5 bases and J by 8 bases, with 8 bases of the junction left unmatched. The CDR3 sequence is 15 residues long. Germline V gives CDR1 SGHTA, CDR2 FQGNSA.

By share, this clonotype ranks as medium-sized. This chain uses TRBV6-2 or TRBV6-3 with TRBJ1-6, with D maybe TRBD1 (5 bases). The ends were cut back, 5 bases at V and 2 bases at J, with 16 bases in the middle. CDR3 size: 17 residues. Germline V gene data show CDR1 as MNHEY and CDR2 as SVGEGT. CDR3 loop: CASSPLPRGAYNSPLHF. CDR3 DNA: TGTGCCAGCAGTCCACTCCCTCGGGGCGCCTATAATTCACCCCTCCACTTT.